This entry describes one T cell receptor (beta chain). V was cut by 4 bases and J by 10 bases, with 14 bases left in between. CDR1 and CDR2 from the germline V gene are LGHNA and YNFKEQ. There are 13 residues in the CDR3. The sample is drawn from a study of blood T cell repertoires in COVID-19. Study-level background: PBMCs, B-cell-depleted T cells, or T cells provided the cDNA or gDNA that made up the material.

Per the original data handling: Reference gene primers were amplified, and this amplification served to estimate nucleated cell counts. Data came from immunoSEQ multiplex PCR; TCRdb stores just in-frame clones and leaves some out. From that table come the V and J calls and clone size; the DNA was used to work out D and trimming. The table records about 150,000 clones, about 89% of them present only once. The TCR sequence derives from a man aged 55 to 70 with acute or convalescent COVID-19. V is TRBV4-2 and J is TRBJ2-1; maybe TRBD2 (5 bases). Sample: peripheral blood. CDR3 amino acids: CASSPAAELEQFF. The CDR3 DNA sequence: TGTGCCAGCAGCCCCGCAGCGGAGCTGGAGCAGTTCTTC.